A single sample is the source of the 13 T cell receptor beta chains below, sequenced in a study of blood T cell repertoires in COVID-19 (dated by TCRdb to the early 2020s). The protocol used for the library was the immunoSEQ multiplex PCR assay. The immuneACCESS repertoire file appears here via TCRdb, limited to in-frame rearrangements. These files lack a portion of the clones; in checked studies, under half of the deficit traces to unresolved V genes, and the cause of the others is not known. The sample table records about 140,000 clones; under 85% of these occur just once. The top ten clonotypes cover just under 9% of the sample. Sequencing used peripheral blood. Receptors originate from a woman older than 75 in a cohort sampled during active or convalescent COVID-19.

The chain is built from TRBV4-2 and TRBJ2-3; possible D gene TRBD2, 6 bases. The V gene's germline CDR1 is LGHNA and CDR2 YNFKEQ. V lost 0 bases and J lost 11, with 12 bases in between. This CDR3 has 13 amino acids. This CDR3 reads CASSQEAGNVQYF. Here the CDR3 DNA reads TGTGCCAGCAGCCAAGAGGCGGGGAACGTGCAGTATTTT.

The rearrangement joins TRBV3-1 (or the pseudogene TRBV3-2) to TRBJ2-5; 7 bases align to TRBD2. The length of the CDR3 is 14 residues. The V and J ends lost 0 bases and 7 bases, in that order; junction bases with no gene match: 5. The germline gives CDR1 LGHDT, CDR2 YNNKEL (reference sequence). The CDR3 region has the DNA TGTGCCAGCAGCCAAGAAGTGGGCGGGGGGACCCAGTACTTC. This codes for CASSQEVGGGTQYF.

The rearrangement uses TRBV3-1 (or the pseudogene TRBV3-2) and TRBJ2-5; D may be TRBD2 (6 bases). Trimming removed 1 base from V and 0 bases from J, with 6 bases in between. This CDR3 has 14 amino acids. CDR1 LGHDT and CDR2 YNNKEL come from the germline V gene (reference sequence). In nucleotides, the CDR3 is TGTGCCAGCAGCCAAGGCGGGGACCAAGAGACCCAGTACTTC. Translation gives CASSQGGDQETQYF.

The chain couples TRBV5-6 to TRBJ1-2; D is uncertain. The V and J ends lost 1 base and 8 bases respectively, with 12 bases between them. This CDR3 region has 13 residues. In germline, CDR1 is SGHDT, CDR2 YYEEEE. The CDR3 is CASSLNHYGGYTF. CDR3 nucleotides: TGTGCCAGCAGCTTGAATCACTATGGCGGCTACACCTTC.

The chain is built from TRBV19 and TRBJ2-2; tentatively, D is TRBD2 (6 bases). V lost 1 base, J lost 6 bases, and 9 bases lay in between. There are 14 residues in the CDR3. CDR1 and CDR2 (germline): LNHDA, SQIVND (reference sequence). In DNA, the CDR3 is TGTGCCAGTAGTATAGGAGGGGAGGCCGGGGAGCTGTTTTTT. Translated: CASSIGGEAGELFF.

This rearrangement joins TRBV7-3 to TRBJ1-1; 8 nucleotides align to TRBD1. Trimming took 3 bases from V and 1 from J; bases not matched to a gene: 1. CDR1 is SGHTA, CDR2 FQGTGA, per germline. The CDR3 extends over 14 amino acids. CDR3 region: CASSFGTGNTEAFF. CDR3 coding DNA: TGTGCCAGCAGCTTCGGGACAGGGAACACTGAAGCTTTCTTT. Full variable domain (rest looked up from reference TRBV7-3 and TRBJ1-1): GAGVSQTPSNKVTEKGKYVELRCDPISGHTALYWYRQSLGQGPEFLIYFQGTGAADDSGLPNDRFFAVRPEGSVSTLKIQRTERGDSAVYLCASSFGTGNTEAFFGQGTRLTVV.

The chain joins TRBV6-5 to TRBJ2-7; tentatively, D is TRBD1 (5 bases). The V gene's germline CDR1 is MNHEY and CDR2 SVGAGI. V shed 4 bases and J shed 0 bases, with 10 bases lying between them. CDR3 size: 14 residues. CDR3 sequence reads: CASSWTRSSYEQYF. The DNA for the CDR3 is TGTGCCAGCAGTTGGACAAGAAGCTCCTACGAGCAGTACTTC.

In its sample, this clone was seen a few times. The CDR3: CAWSEWTGDNYGYTF. In nucleotides, the CDR3 is TGTGCCTGGAGTGAATGGACAGGGGATAACTATGGCTACACCTTC. The chain uses TRBV30 and TRBJ1-2; 9 positions match TRBD1. CDR3 length equals 15 residues. CDR1 is GTSNPN and CDR2 is SVGIG in the germline V gene (reference sequence). Losses at the gene ends were 1 base for V and 1 base for J; bases not matched to a gene: 4.

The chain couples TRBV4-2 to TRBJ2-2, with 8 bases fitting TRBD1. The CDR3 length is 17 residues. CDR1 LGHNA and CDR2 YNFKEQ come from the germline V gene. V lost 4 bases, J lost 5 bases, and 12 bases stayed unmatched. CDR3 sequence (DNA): TGTGCCAGCAGCCCGGACAGGGACCTTTTAATGACCGGGGAGCTGTTTTTT. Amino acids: CASSPDRDLLMTGELFF.

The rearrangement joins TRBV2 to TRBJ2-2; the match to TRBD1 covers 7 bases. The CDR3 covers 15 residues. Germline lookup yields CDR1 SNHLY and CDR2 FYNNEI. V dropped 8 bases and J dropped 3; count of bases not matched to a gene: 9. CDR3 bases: TGTGCCAGCCACGACAGGGCCTCTTACACCGGGGAGCTGTTTTTT. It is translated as CASHDRASYTGELFF.

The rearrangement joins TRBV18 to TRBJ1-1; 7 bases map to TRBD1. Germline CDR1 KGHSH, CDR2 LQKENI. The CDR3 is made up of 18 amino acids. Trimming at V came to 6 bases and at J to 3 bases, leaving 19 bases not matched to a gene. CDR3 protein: CASSARLQGVFWDTEAFF. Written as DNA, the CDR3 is TGTGCCAGCTCGGCGAGACTTCAGGGGGTGTTTTGGGACACTGAAGCTTTCTTT.

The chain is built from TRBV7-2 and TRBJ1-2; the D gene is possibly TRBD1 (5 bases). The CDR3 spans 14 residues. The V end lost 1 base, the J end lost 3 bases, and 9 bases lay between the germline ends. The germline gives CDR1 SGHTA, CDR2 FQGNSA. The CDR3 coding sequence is TGTGCCAGCAGCTTAGATGGGGCTGACTATGGCTACACCTTC. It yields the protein CASSLDGADYGYTF.

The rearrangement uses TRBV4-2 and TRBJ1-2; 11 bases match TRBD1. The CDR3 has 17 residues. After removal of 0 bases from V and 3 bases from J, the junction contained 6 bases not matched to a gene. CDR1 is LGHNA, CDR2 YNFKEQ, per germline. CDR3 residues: CASSQDIWGQGDYGYTF. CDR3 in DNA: TGTGCCAGCAGCCAAGATATTTGGGGACAGGGGGACTATGGCTACACCTTC.